Below, 11 T cell receptor beta chains from the same sample are listed, as sequenced in a study of OX40 agonist ivuxolimab in advanced cancers. The repertoire was sequenced with immunoSEQ multiplex PCR; TCRdb's copy has only in-frame clones and lacks some. The sample consists of 70,000 to 90,000 clones, roughly nine tenths of them appearing once. The sequencing here drew on CD4+ or CD8+ T cells sorted from blood, taken in a trial of the OX40 agonist ivuxolimab. These receptor sequences come from an adult with an advanced solid tumor such as melanoma, head and neck, liver or kidney cancer.

This rearrangement joins TRBV28 to TRBJ2-2, with a weak D call TRBD1 (6 bases). V was clipped by 1 base and J by 1 base, with 13 bases between them. The CDR3 length is 17 residues. The germline V gene has CDR1 MDHEN and CDR2 SYDVKM. For the CDR3, the DNA is TGTGCCAGCAGTTTATTCCAACCGGGACAGAACACCGGGGAGCTGTTTTTT. It is translated as CASSLFQPGQNTGELFF.

The chain is built from TRBV5-5 and TRBJ1-2, with D unresolved. Trimming took 1 base from V and 4 from J, leaving 11 bases between them. The CDR3 contains 14 residues. Germline V CDR1 and CDR2: SGHKS, YYEKEE (reference sequence). In DNA, the CDR3 is TGTGCCAGCAGCTTGTCGGGTGGGTTCTATGGCTACACCTTC. It encodes CASSLSGGFYGYTF. The full variable domain, in which reference TRBV5-5 and TRBJ1-2 provide the parts outside the CDR3, is DAGVTQSPTHLIKTRGQQVTLRCSPISGHKSVSWYQQVLGQGPQFIFQYYEKEERGRGNFPDRFSARQFPNYSSELNVNALLLGDSALYLCASSLSGGFYGYTFGSGTRLTVV.

This clone was counted a single time. The chain has TRBV6-1 and TRBJ2-3, with D possibly TRBD2 on 6 matching bases. The V gene lost 5 bases and the J gene lost 0 bases, with 12 bases spanning the gap. Germline V gene data show CDR1 as MNHNS and CDR2 as SASEGT. The CDR3 extends over 15 amino acids. The CDR3 spells CASSRDSTSTDTQYF. The CDR3 coding sequence is TGTGCCAGCAGTAGGGACTCCACTAGCACAGATACGCAGTATTTT.

CDR3: CASSPREGRGGYTF. Here the CDR3 DNA reads TGTGCCAGCAGCCCCCGGGAAGGGCGGGGTGGCTACACCTTC. The chain combines TRBV7-2 with TRBJ1-2; D gene unclear. Per germline, CDR1 SGHTA and CDR2 FQGNSA. Trimming pared 5 bases from V and 7 bases from J, leaving 17 bases between. This CDR3 is built from 14 residues.

In the case of this clone: An end of the junction does not agree with germline; a read error may underlie this. This chain connects TRBV7-7 to TRBJ2-1; no definite D call. Germline V gives CDR1 SSHAT, CDR2 FNYEAQ (reference sequence). The CDR3 totals 13 residues. The CDR3 DNA reads TGTGCTAGCAGCTCGCAGACCGTTGGTGAGCAGTTCTTC. This gives the protein CASSSQTVGEQFF.

The chain is built from TRBV7-2 and TRBJ1-4; D is undetermined. Germline V gene sequence: CDR1 SGHTA, CDR2 FQGNSA. This CDR3 comprises 13 residues. V was clipped by 1 base and J by 7 bases, with 7 bases between them. CDR3 residues: CASSLDGPEKLFF. The DNA of the CDR3 is TGTGCCAGCAGCTTAGACGGGCCTGAAAAACTGTTTTTT. The variable domain in full, completed from reference TRBV7-2 and TRBJ1-4, reads GAGVSQSPSNKVTEKGKDVELRCDPISGHTALYWYRQSLGQGLEFLIYFQGNSAPDKSGLPSDRFSAERTGGSVSTLTIQRTQQEDSAVYLCASSLDGPEKLFFGSGTQLSVL.

The CDR3: CASSPVGLAGGTQYF. CDR3 DNA: TGTGCCAGCTCACCAGTCGGATTAGCGGGGGGGACCCAGTACTTC. This sequence joins TRBV18 and TRBJ2-5; TRBD2 aligns across 10 bases. This CDR3 has 15 residues. The J segment lost 7 bases and the V segment lost 2 bases, leaving 7 bases of the junction unmatched. Germline V gene lookup returns CDR1 KGHSH and CDR2 LQKENI.

Only one count was recorded for this clone. This chain joins TRBV7-2 and TRBJ2-7; D might be TRBD2 (5 bases). Trimming took off 0 bases at V and 3 bases at J, with 15 bases between the two ends. This CDR3 region has 16 residues. CDR1 is SGHTA and CDR2 is FQGNSA in the germline V gene. The CDR3 region is CASSLALGLANYEQYF. For the CDR3, the DNA is TGTGCCAGCAGCTTAGCGCTCGGGCTAGCAAACTACGAGCAGTACTTC.

CDR3 coding DNA: TGTGCCAGCAGTGAGCGCCATACGCAGTATTTT. It is translated as CASSERHTQYF. The rearrangement joins TRBV2 to TRBJ2-3; D is unclear. CDR1 SNHLY and CDR2 FYNNEI come from the germline V gene. V was shortened by 3 bases and J by 7 bases, with 5 bases between the two germline ends. The CDR3 has 11 residues.

The rearrangement joins TRBV11-2 to TRBJ2-1; the D gene is possibly TRBD2 (6 bases). The germline gives CDR1 SGHAT, CDR2 FQNNGV. V lost 4 bases and J 6 bases, leaving 13 bases between the germline ends. The CDR3 covers 14 residues. CDR3 protein: CASSSSKGLNEQFF. The CDR3 DNA sequence: TGTGCCAGCAGCTCATCTAAGGGACTCAATGAGCAGTTCTTC.

The chain recombines TRBV28 with TRBJ1-2, with D perhaps TRBD1 (5 bases). V was clipped by 6 bases and J by 0 bases, with 23 bases between them. The germline V gene encodes CDR1 MDHEN and CDR2 SYDVKM. The CDR3 runs to 18 residues. DNA of the CDR3: TGTGCCAGCAGCAGCGGGGACGGATTCGGGGGTTCTAACTATGGCTACACCTTC. This translates into CASSSGDGFGGSNYGYTF.